These T cell receptor beta chains were read from a single sample in a study of cytomegalovirus exposure and HLA in healthy donors. Produced via immunoSEQ multiplex PCR; TCRdb's table is partial and in-frame only. The table includes 60,000 to 75,000 clones, 60% to 80% detected once. Specimen: PBMCs. Receptor source: a woman between 40 and 55 years old in good health and CMV-seropositive. CDR3s include the opening cysteine and the closing phenylalanine or tryptophan. D genes are given only for firm matches. Expanded clones are given a class, and other clones once, few, many or no size at all.

J gene: TRBJ1-2
V gene: TRBV29-1
clone size: .
D gene: .
CDR3 protein: CSVDQGFPYGYTF
CDR3 DNA: TGCAGCGTTGACCAGGGTTTTCCCTATGGCTACACCTTC

J gene: TRBJ2-5
V gene: TRBV2
clone size: .
D gene: TRBD1
CDR3 protein: CASSRDRGLETQYF
CDR3 DNA: TGTGCCAGCAGCCGGGACAGGGGGTTGGAGACCCAGTACTTC

J gene: TRBJ1-1
V gene: TRBV19
clone size: .
D gene: .
CDR3 protein: CASTSGSPEAFF
CDR3 DNA: TGTGCCAGTACTTCCGGTAGCCCTGAAGCTTTCTTT

J gene: TRBJ1-4
V gene: TRBV7-2
clone size: .
D gene: TRBD1
CDR3 protein: CASSPGQGREKLFF
CDR3 DNA: TGTGCCAGCAGCCCTGGACAGGGCCGGGAAAAACTGTTTTTT

J gene: TRBJ1-2
V gene: TRBV11-3
clone size: .
D gene: TRBD1
CDR3 protein: CASSLEATGALNYGYTF
CDR3 DNA: TGTGCCAGCAGCTTAGAGGCGACAGGGGCCTTGAACTATGGCTACACCTTC

J gene: TRBJ1-1
V gene: TRBV6-4
clone size: .
D gene: .
CDR3 protein: CASSGGEPLSYEAFF
CDR3 DNA: TGTGCCAGCAGTGGAGGAGAGCCCCTTTCGTATGAAGCTTTCTTT

J gene: TRBJ2-1
V gene: TRBV2
clone size: .
D gene: .
CDR3 protein: CASSEALRGPYNEQFF
CDR3 DNA: TGTGCCAGCAGTGAAGCGCTTAGGGGCCCCTACAATGAGCAGTTCTTC

J gene: TRBJ2-2
V gene: TRBV6-4
clone size: .
D gene: .
CDR3 protein: CASSDTPNTGELFF
CDR3 DNA: TGTGCCAGCAGTGACACTCCGAACACCGGGGAGCTGTTTTTT

J gene: TRBJ1-1
V gene: TRBV9
clone size: .
D gene: .
CDR3 protein: CASSVDPLGLSSTEAFF
CDR3 DNA: TGTGCCAGCAGCGTAGATCCGTTGGGCTTGTCGAGTACTGAAGCTTTCTTT

J gene: TRBJ1-1
V gene: TRBV7-9
clone size: .
D gene: TRBD1
CDR3 protein: CASSPLDQGDTEAFF
CDR3 DNA: TGTGCCAGCAGCCCTCTTGATCAGGGGGACACTGAAGCTTTCTTT

J gene: TRBJ2-7
V gene: TRBV5-4
clone size: .
D gene: .
CDR3 protein: CASSLARGTGEQYF
CDR3 DNA: TGTGCCAGCAGCTTGGCCCGGGGGACGGGCGAGCAGTACTTC

J gene: TRBJ2-7
V gene: TRBV7-9
clone size: once
D gene: TRBD1
CDR3 protein: CASSTRQGGEQYF
CDR3 DNA: TGTGCCAGCAGCACCCGACAGGGTGGCGAGCAGTACTTC

J gene: TRBJ2-7
V gene: TRBV14
clone size: few
D gene: TRBD2
CDR3 protein: CASSQDYRGGISDEQYF
CDR3 DNA: TGTGCCAGCAGCCAAGATTATCGCGGGGGGATCAGCGACGAGCAGTACTTC

J gene: TRBJ1-2
V gene: TRBV25-1
clone size: .
D gene: TRBD1
CDR3 protein: CASSADRGPPNYGYTF
CDR3 DNA: TGTGCCAGCAGTGCTGACAGGGGGCCGCCTAACTATGGCTACACCTTC

J gene: TRBJ1-1
V gene: TRBV7-9
clone size: few
D gene: .
CDR3 protein: CASRSGVIDTEAFF
CDR3 DNA: TGTGCCAGCAGATCAGGGGTAATCGACACTGAAGCTTTCTTT

J gene: TRBJ1-6
V gene: TRBV13
clone size: .
D gene: TRBD1
CDR3 protein: CASTPGDRNNSPLHF
CDR3 DNA: TGTGCCAGCACTCCCGGGGACAGGAATAATTCACCCCTCCACTTT

J gene: TRBJ2-3
V gene: TRBV5-1
clone size: .
D gene: .
CDR3 protein: CASSPGLSSRTDTQYF
CDR3 DNA: TGCGCCAGCAGCCCGGGACTTTCCTCGCGCACAGATACGCAGTATTTT

J gene: TRBJ2-2
V gene: TRBV5-1
clone size: .
D gene: TRBD1
CDR3 protein: CASSMPGQGLSGELFF
CDR3 DNA: TGCGCCAGCAGCATGCCGGGACAGGGATTGTCCGGGGAGCTGTTTTTT

J gene: TRBJ2-1
V gene: TRBV11-3
clone size: .
D gene: TRBD2
CDR3 protein: CASSPRGGTYNEQFF
CDR3 DNA: TGTGCCAGCAGCCCCCGGGGGGGCACCTACAATGAGCAGTTCTTC

J gene: TRBJ1-6
V gene: TRBV6-5
clone size: .
D gene: .
CDR3 protein: CASIETALGASPLHF
CDR3 DNA: TGTGCCAGCATAGAGACAGCCCTTGGGGCCTCACCCCTCCACTTT

J gene: TRBJ2-7
V gene: TRBV14
clone size: .
D gene: TRBD2
CDR3 protein: CASSQGVLADSSYEQYF
CDR3 DNA: TGTGCCAGCAGCCAAGGTGTACTAGCGGATAGCTCCTACGAGCAGTACTTC

J gene: TRBJ1-2
V gene: TRBV4-1
clone size: .
D gene: .
CDR3 protein: CASSQGYGVLRGYTF
CDR3 DNA: TGCGCCAGCAGCCAAGGTTACGGGGTATTGAGGGGCTACACCTTC

J gene: TRBJ1-2
V gene: TRBV28
clone size: once
D gene: .
CDR3 protein: CASLRGDGNYGYTF
CDR3 DNA: TGTGCCAGCCTTCGGGGGGATGGTAACTATGGCTACACCTTC

J gene: TRBJ1-5
V gene: TRBV6-4
clone size: medium-sized
D gene: TRBD1
CDR3 protein: CASSPTGGDQPQHF
CDR3 DNA: TGTGCCAGCAGTCCCACAGGGGGCGATCAGCCCCAGCATTTT

J gene: TRBJ2-3
V gene: TRBV5-1
clone size: .
D gene: .
CDR3 protein: CASSLGSKGDTQYF
CDR3 DNA: TGCGCCAGCAGCTTGGGATCTAAGGGGGATACGCAGTATTTT

J gene: TRBJ1-4
V gene: TRBV7-2
clone size: .
D gene: .
CDR3 protein: CASSLEGTMGNEKLFF
CDR3 DNA: TGTGCCAGCAGCTTAGAAGGGACAATGGGTAATGAAAAACTGTTTTTT

J gene: TRBJ2-7
V gene: TRBV10-3
clone size: .
D gene: TRBD1
CDR3 protein: CAISPDREGLEQYF
CDR3 DNA: TGTGCCATCAGCCCGGACAGGGAAGGCCTCGAGCAGTACTTC

J gene: TRBJ1-1
V gene: TRBV5-1
clone size: .
D gene: .
CDR3 protein: CASSRDRGDTEAFF
CDR3 DNA: TGCGCCAGCAGCCGTGACCGGGGGGACACTGAAGCTTTCTTT

J gene: TRBJ2-5
V gene: TRBV5-1
clone size: .
D gene: TRBD1
CDR3 protein: CASSGSTGVRETQYF
CDR3 DNA: TGCGCCAGCAGCGGCTCGACAGGGGTTCGGGAGACCCAGTACTTC

J gene: TRBJ2-1
V gene: TRBV5-4
clone size: .
D gene: TRBD2
CDR3 protein: CASSVGGGYNEQFF
CDR3 DNA: TGTGCCAGCAGCGTCGGGGGGGGGTACAATGAGCAGTTCTTC

J gene: TRBJ2-1
V gene: TRBV2
clone size: .
D gene: .
CDR3 protein: CASSESRQAYNEQFF
CDR3 DNA: TGTGCCAGCAGTGAAAGTCGTCAGGCCTACAATGAGCAGTTCTTC

J gene: TRBJ1-2
V gene: TRBV5-1
clone size: .
D gene: .
CDR3 protein: CASSLGGGDGYTF
CDR3 DNA: TGCGCCAGCAGCTTGGGTGGGGGCGATGGCTACACCTTC

J gene: TRBJ2-3
V gene: TRBV4-2
clone size: .
D gene: .
CDR3 protein: CASSQDRATAGTQYF
CDR3 DNA: TGTGCCAGCAGCCAAGATAGGGCCACTGCGGGTACGCAGTATTTT

J gene: TRBJ2-1
V gene: TRBV4-1
clone size: .
D gene: TRBD1
CDR3 protein: CASSLRTGYNEQFF
CDR3 DNA: TGCGCCAGCAGCCTCAGGACAGGTTACAATGAGCAGTTCTTC

J gene: TRBJ1-2
V gene: TRBV5-1
clone size: .
D gene: .
CDR3 protein: CASSQGDGGVYGYTF
CDR3 DNA: TGCGCCAGCAGTCAAGGGGACGGCGGGGTTTATGGCTACACCTTC

J gene: TRBJ1-5
V gene: TRBV6-5
clone size: .
D gene: TRBD1
CDR3 protein: CASSALGQGNQPQHF
CDR3 DNA: TGTGCCAGCAGCGCACTAGGACAGGGGAATCAGCCCCAGCATTTT

J gene: TRBJ2-7
V gene: TRBV4-2
clone size: .
D gene: TRBD2
CDR3 protein: CASSRRGGSYEQYF
CDR3 DNA: TGTGCCAGCAGCCGGCGGGGGGGATCCTACGAGCAGTACTTC

J gene: TRBJ2-3
V gene: TRBV7-2
clone size: .
D gene: .
CDR3 protein: CASSLVGGDTQYF
CDR3 DNA: TGTGCCAGCAGCTTAGTAGGCGGGGATACGCAGTATTTT

J gene: TRBJ2-7
V gene: TRBV5-1
clone size: .
D gene: TRBD2
CDR3 protein: CASSLSVGGAYEQYF
CDR3 DNA: TGCGCCAGCAGCTTGTCAGTGGGGGGGGCCTACGAGCAGTACTTC

J gene: TRBJ2-7
V gene: TRBV5-6
clone size: few
D gene: TRBD2
CDR3 protein: CASSLRGGPWPEQYF
CDR3 DNA: TGTGCCAGCAGCCTCCGGGGGGGCCCTTGGCCAGAGCAGTACTTC

J gene: TRBJ2-1
V gene: TRBV7-8
clone size: .
D gene: .
CDR3 protein: CASGETGYNEQFF
CDR3 DNA: TGTGCCAGCGGCGAGACAGGCTACAATGAGCAGTTCTTC

J gene: TRBJ2-7
V gene: TRBV5-1
clone size: .
D gene: .
CDR3 protein: CASSLVVQGPEEQYF
CDR3 DNA: TGCGCCAGCAGCTTGGTGGTCCAGGGCCCAGAAGAGCAGTACTTC

J gene: TRBJ2-2
V gene: TRBV7-9
clone size: .
D gene: .
CDR3 protein: CASSLKRNTGELFF
CDR3 DNA: TGTGCCAGCAGCCTGAAGAGGAACACCGGGGAGCTGTTTTTT

J gene: TRBJ2-7
V gene: TRBV6-4
clone size: .
D gene: .
CDR3 protein: CASSDRVHEQYF
CDR3 DNA: TGTGCCAGCAGTGATCGAGTCCACGAGCAGTACTTC

J gene: TRBJ2-5
V gene: TRBV5-6
clone size: .
D gene: TRBD2
CDR3 protein: CASSLFAGGPQETQYF
CDR3 DNA: TGTGCCAGCAGCTTATTCGCGGGGGGACCCCAAGAGACCCAGTACTTC

J gene: TRBJ2-3
V gene: TRBV6-1
clone size: .
D gene: TRBD2
CDR3 protein: CASSALAVSTDTQYF
CDR3 DNA: TGTGCCAGCAGTGCACTAGCGGTTAGCACAGATACGCAGTATTTT